This T cell receptor (beta chain) was captured in a study of T cell responses to AZD1222 COVID-19 vaccine. Whole-study findings and limits: After the peak T cell response, and only then, were repertoires sampled. Donors were chiefly white British, with a greater number of females, and clonal diversity was perhaps underestimated.

About this clone itself: Its antigen remains unidentified.

Sequenced by immunoSEQ multiplex PCR; TCRdb stores in-frame clones only, minus some. Of 150,000 to 200,000 clones in the sample, 80% to 95% are singletons; the top ten hold 1.5% to 2%. The sample in question was peripheral blood, obtained 28 days after the second AZD1222 dose. The TCR was taken from an adult who received the AZD1222 COVID-19 vaccine.

CDR3 region: CARSQGTSGRSSYNEQFF. The CDR3 DNA reads TGTGCCAGAAGCCAGGGGACTAGCGGGAGGAGCTCCTACAATGAGCAGTTCTTC. V usage is TRBV5-3 and J usage is TRBJ2-1; 15 bases match TRBD2. TRBV5-3 is noted as an ORF with a role that remains uncertain. With 4 bases clipped from V and 0 bases from J, the junction kept 5 bases outside the gene matches. This CDR3 contains 18 residues.